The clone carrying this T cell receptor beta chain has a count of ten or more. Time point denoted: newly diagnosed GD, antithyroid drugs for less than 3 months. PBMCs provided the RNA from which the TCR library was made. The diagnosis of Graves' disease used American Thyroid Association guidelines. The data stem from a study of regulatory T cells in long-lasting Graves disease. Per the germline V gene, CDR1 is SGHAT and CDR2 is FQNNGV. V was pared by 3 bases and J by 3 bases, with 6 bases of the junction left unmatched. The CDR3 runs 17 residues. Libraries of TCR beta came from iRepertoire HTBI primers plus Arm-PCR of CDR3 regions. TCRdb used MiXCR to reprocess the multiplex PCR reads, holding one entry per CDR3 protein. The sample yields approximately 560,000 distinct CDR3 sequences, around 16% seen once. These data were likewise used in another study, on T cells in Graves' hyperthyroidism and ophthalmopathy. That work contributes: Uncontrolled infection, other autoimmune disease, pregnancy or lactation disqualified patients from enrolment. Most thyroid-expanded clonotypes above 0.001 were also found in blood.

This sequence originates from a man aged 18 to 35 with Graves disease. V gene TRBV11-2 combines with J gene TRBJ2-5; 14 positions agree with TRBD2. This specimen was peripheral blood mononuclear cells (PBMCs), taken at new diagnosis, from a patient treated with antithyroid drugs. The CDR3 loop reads CASSLGATSGREETQYF. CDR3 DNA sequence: TGTGCCAGCAGCTTGGGGGCGACTAGCGGGAGGGAAGAGACCCAGTACTTC.